Following are 8 T cell receptor beta chains from one sample sequenced in a study of T-cell memory formation after mild COVID-19. TCRdb used MiXCR to reprocess the 5' RACE reads, holding one entry per CDR3 protein. Seen here are hundreds of thousands of distinct CDR3 sequences, 13% to 15% observed once, and the top ten hold around 22%. Source material: PBMCs or a T cell subset sorted from them (not recorded which). The receptor source for this set is a young man who had mild COVID-19 (a few samples of this study predate the infection). Cell type and time point are not known.

The sample holds a few counts of this clonotype. J is TRBJ2-7 and V is TRBV6-2 or TRBV6-3, with 7 bases matching TRBD1. Germline lookup yields CDR1 MNHEY and CDR2 SVGEGT. The CDR3 has 14 residues. The J segment lost 4 bases and the V segment lost 6 bases, leaving 9 bases of the junction unmatched. CDR3 bases: TGTGCCAGCAGGGCAGGGGGATTGCGGTACGAGCAGTACTTC. This encodes CASRAGGLRYEQYF.

This clonotype was recorded a few times. CDR3 nucleotide sequence: TGTGCCAGCAGGGTGGGACAGGGGGCCGATGAAAAACTGTTTTTT. It is translated as CASRVGQGADEKLFF. This chain links TRBV6-1 with TRBJ1-4, with 12 bases that match TRBD1. J lost 6 bases, V lost 6 bases, and 5 bases had no gene match. The germline CDR1 and CDR2 sequences are MNHNS and SASEGT. CDR3 size: 15 residues.

CDR3 sequence (DNA): TGTGCCAGCAGCCCGGGGCGCAGGACTAACTATGGCTACACCTTC. Translating gives CASSPGRRTNYGYTF. The chain combines TRBV7-6 with TRBJ1-2, with D perhaps matching TRBD1 (5 bases). The germline V and J ends were trimmed by 5 bases and 0 bases, with 13 bases remaining between them. CDR3 length: 15 amino acids. Looked up from germline, CDR1 is SGHVS and CDR2 is FNYEAQ.

This chain connects TRBV5-1 to TRBJ2-7; 9 bases match TRBD2. Losses at the gene ends were 0 bases for V and 6 bases for J; bases not matched to a gene: 7. The germline V gene encodes CDR1 SGHRS and CDR2 YFSETQ. The CDR3 length is 15 residues. CDR3 sequence: CASSLDASGVREQYV. In DNA, the CDR3 is TGCGCCAGCAGCTTGGACGCTAGCGGGGTGCGCGAGCAGTACGTC.

The rearrangement links TRBV7-6 to TRBJ1-1; no definite D call. Germline V CDR1 and CDR2: SGHVS, FNYEAQ. V lost 5 bases to trimming and J lost 1 base, with 8 bases between them. The CDR3 is 13 amino acids. CDR3 sequence: CASSAMENTEAFF. CDR3 sequence (DNA): TGTGCCAGCAGCGCCATGGAGAACACTGAAGCTTTCTTT.

The chain carries TRBV7-3 and TRBJ2-4, with D perhaps TRBD1 (7 bases). V lost 6 bases and J 0 bases, leaving 24 bases between the germline ends. CDR3 length equals 19 residues. Germline V lookup: CDR1 SGHTA, CDR2 FQGTGA. CDR3 sequence: CASRNERETGRIAKNIQYF. CDR3 DNA sequence: TGTGCCAGCAGAAACGAAAGAGAGACAGGGAGGATAGCCAAAAACATTCAGTACTTC.

The table lists this clonotype with a few counts. The chain couples TRBV11-2 to TRBJ2-5; D is undetermined. V lost 7 bases, J lost 2 bases, and 14 bases lay in between. This CDR3 has 14 residues. Germline CDR1 SGHAT, CDR2 FQNNGV. As DNA, the CDR3 is TGTGCCAGCACCCCATCCAGGACGCAAGAGACCCAGTACTTC. It yields the protein CASTPSRTQETQYF.

The chain has TRBV4-1 and TRBJ2-7; D unclear. The ends were cut back, 3 bases at V and 0 bases at J, with 3 bases in the middle. Germline CDR1 MGHRA, CDR2 YSYEKL. This CDR3 has 12 amino acids. The CDR3 nucleotides are TGCGCCAGCAGCCAGACCTCCTACGAGCAGTACTTC. Protein product: CASSQTSYEQYF.